These T cell receptor beta chains were read from a single sample in a study of T-cell reconstitution after alpha-beta-depleted transplantation in children. MiXCR, applied by TCRdb to the PCR reads, yields one record per CDR3 protein. The repertoire holds over 400,000 distinct CDR3 sequences, with under 15% as singletons. The starting material was PBMCs from the stem cell graft donor, obtained from the stem cell graft. The receptors were gathered from a human donor who donated a stem cell graft to a child with combined immunodeficiency. Both conserved end residues are part of each CDR3. A D gene is named only where the DNA matches it firmly. Expanded clones get a size class; other rows say once, few or many, or leave the size out.

- TRBJ1-3 - TRBV10-2 CASSESKLGGDSSGNTIYF TGCGCCAGCAGTGAGTCTAAGCTGGGGGGCGATAGCTCTGGAAACACCATATATTTT
- TRBJ2-5 few TRBV11-1 CASSPGLVVVRGETQYF TGTGCCAGCAGCCCAGGACTGGTGGTTGTAAGAGGAGAGACCCAGTACTTC
TRBD2 TRBJ2-3 few TRBV27 CASSLYRGLGDTQYF TGTGCCAGCAGTTTATATAGGGGACTAGGGGATACGCAGTATTTT
- TRBJ2-7 few TRBV4-2 CASSQGYGTSYEQYF TGTGCCAGCAGCCAAGGGTACGGGACTTCCTACGAGCAGTACTTC
- TRBJ2-4 - TRBV6-2/TRBV6-3 CASSYSEWGAGDIQYF TGTGCCAGCAGTTACTCGGAATGGGGGGCCGGGGACATTCAGTACTTC
TRBD2 TRBJ2-3 many TRBV20-1 CSASRTSGGDTQYF TGCAGTGCTAGTAGGACTAGCGGAGGAGATACGCAGTATTTT
- TRBJ2-7 many TRBV18 CASSPDSYEQYF TGTGCCAGCTCACCGGACAGCTACGAGCAGTACTTC
TRBD2 TRBJ2-3 many TRBV4-3 CASSQDMGGGTDTQYF TGCGCCAGCAGCCAAGATATGGGGGGGGGCACAGATACGCAGTATTTT
- TRBJ2-4 - TRBV7-9 CASSRDYRDQNIQYF TGTGCCAGCAGCAGGGACTACAGGGATCAAAACATTCAGTACTTC
- TRBJ2-1 - TRBV5-5 CASSYGTNYNEQFF TGTGCCAGCAGCTATGGGACAAACTACAATGAGCAGTTCTTC
- TRBJ2-3 - TRBV5-1 CASSLHAGPGTDTQYF TGCGCCAGCAGCTTGCACGCGGGGCCGGGCACAGATACGCAGTATTTT
- TRBJ1-4 - TRBV6-1 CASTNGVIGEKLFF TGTGCCAGCACCAATGGGGTAATCGGAGAAAAACTGTTTTTT
- TRBJ2-2 - TRBV4-3 CASSQVYGDTGELFF TGCGCCAGCAGCCAAGTCTACGGCGACACCGGGGAGCTGTTTTTT
TRBD1 TRBJ2-3 few TRBV24-1 CATSPAPGQGSTDTQYF TGTGCCACCAGTCCAGCGCCGGGACAGGGTTCCACAGATACGCAGTATTTT
- TRBJ2-1 few TRBV6-5 CASSYFSQGLVEQLF TGTGCCAGCAGTTACTTCTCTCAGGGGTTGGTTGAGCAGCTCTTC
TRBD2 TRBJ2-1 few TRBV9 CASSVGSSGGAPYNEQFF TGTGCCAGCAGCGTAGGATCTAGCGGGGGGGCACCCTACAATGAGCAGTTCTTC
- TRBJ2-4 many TRBV29-1 CSGTGTTGPNIQYF TGCAGCGGAACAGGGACAACCGGTCCAAACATTCAGTACTTC
TRBD2 TRBJ2-1 many TRBV4-2 CASSQDGPKLAGGQNSDNEQFF TGTGCCAGCAGCCAAGATGGGCCCAAACTAGCGGGAGGGCAAAATTCGGACAATGAGCAGTTCTTC
- TRBJ2-3 many TRBV29-1 CSVAGVFTDTQYF TGCAGCGTTGCCGGGGTTTTCACAGATACGCAGTATTTT
TRBD2 TRBJ2-1 few TRBV5-1 CASSSPGLAGNEQFF TGCGCCAGCAGCTCTCCGGGACTAGCGGGGAATGAGCAGTTCTTC
- TRBJ2-7 many TRBV4-3 CASSQDAGTYEQYF TGCGCCAGCAGCCAAGATGCCGGGACCTACGAGCAGTACTTC
- TRBJ1-1 many TRBV13 CASSLGRTNTEAFF TGTGCCAGCAGCTTAGGCAGGACGAACACTGAAGCTTTCTTT
- TRBJ2-3 few TRBV29-1 CSVGGTKRDTQYF TGCAGCGTGGGGGGGACAAAAAGGGATACGCAGTATTTT
TRBD2 TRBJ2-3 few TRBV7-3 CASSLKGAGADTQYF TGTGCCAGCAGCTTAAAAGGAGCGGGAGCAGATACGCAGTATTTT
TRBD2 TRBJ2-1 few TRBV2 CASRGRDYYNEQFF TGTGCCAGCAGGGGAAGGGACTATTACAATGAGCAGTTCTTC
TRBD2 TRBJ2-1 few TRBV5-6 CASSSGTSNNEQFF TGTGCCAGCAGCTCCGGGACTAGCAACAATGAGCAGTTCTTC
TRBD2 TRBJ2-3 many TRBV10-3 CAIGLVGTDTQYF TGTGCCATCGGACTAGTTGGCACAGATACGCAGTATTTT
- TRBJ2-2 many TRBV13 CASSSDPDTGELFF TGTGCCAGCAGTTCGGACCCAGACACCGGGGAGCTGTTTTTT
- TRBJ1-1 - TRBV5-5 CASSPGNGVEDTEAFF TGTGCCAGCAGCCCTGGGAACGGGGTGGAGGACACTGAAGCTTTCTTT
TRBD2 TRBJ2-3 few TRBV5-1 CASSRARLAQDTDTQYF TGCGCCAGCAGTCGAGCCCGACTAGCGCAGGACACAGATACGCAGTATTTT
TRBD1 TRBJ2-3 many TRBV5-1 CASSQTGASTDTQYF TGTGCCAGCAGCCAGACAGGGGCTAGCACAGATACGCAGTATTTT
- TRBJ2-5 - TRBV5-4 CASSLGLGPYQETQYF TGTGCCAGCAGCTTGGGATTGGGGCCGTACCAAGAGACCCAGTACTTC
TRBD1 TRBJ2-1 few TRBV20-1 CSARREDRGLHNEQFF TGCAGTGCTAGAAGGGAGGACAGGGGGCTGCACAATGAGCAGTTCTTC
- TRBJ2-1 many TRBV3-1 CASSLGTQRQFF TGTGCCAGCAGCCTCGGGACACAAAGGCAGTTCTTC
- TRBJ2-5 many TRBV24-1 CATSDPGAETQYF TGTGCCACCAGTGACCCTGGGGCGGAGACCCAGTACTTC
- TRBJ1-1 few TRBV30 CAWRWSGNTEAFF TGTGCCTGGAGGTGGTCGGGGAACACTGAAGCTTTCTTT
- TRBJ2-3 few TRBV19 CASSISGDGVGTDTQYF TGTGCCAGTAGTATTTCGGGTGACGGTGTAGGCACAGATACGCAGTATTTT
TRBD1 TRBJ2-1 - TRBV7-8 CASSVGTGSNEQFF TGTGCCAGCAGCGTGGGGACAGGTTCCAATGAGCAGTTCTTC
TRBD2 TRBJ2-1 - TRBV4-3 CASSQRLAGEVFNEQFF TGCGCCAGCAGCCAACGTCTAGCGGGAGAGGTTTTTAATGAGCAGTTCTTC
- TRBJ1-4 once TRBV7-9 CATRAVATNEKLFF TGTGCCACCAGGGCAGTTGCAACTAATGAAAAACTGTTTTTT
- TRBJ2-5 - TRBV2 CASIIGFETQYF TGTGCCAGCATTATAGGGTTTGAGACCCAGTACTTC